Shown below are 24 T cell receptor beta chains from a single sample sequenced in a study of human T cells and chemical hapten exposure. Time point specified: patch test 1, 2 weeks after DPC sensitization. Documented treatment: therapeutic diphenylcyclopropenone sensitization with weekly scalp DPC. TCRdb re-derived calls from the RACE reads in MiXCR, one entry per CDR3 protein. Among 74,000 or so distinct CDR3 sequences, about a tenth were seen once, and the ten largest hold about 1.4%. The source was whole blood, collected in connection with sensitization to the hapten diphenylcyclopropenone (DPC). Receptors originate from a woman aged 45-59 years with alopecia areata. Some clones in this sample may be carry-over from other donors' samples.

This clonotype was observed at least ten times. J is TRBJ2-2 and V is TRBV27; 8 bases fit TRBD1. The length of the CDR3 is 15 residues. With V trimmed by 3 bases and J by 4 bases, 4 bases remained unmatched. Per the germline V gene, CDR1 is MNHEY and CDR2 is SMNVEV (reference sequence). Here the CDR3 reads CASSFRGLGTGELFF. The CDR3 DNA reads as TGTGCCAGCAGTTTCAGGGGGCTGGGCACCGGGGAGCTGTTTTTT.

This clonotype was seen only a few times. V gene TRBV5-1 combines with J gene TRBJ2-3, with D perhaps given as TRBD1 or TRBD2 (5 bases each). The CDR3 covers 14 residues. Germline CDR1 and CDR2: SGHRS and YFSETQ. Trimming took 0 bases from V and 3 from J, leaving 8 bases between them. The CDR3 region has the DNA TGCGCCAGCAGCTTGGGGGACCCTACAGATACGCAGTATTTT. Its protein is CASSLGDPTDTQYF. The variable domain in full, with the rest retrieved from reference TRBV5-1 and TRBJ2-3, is KAGVTQTPRYLIKTRGQQVTLSCSPISGHRSVSWYQQTPGQGLQFLFEYFSETQRNKGNFPGRFSGRQFSNSRSEMNVSTLELGDSALYLCASSLGDPTDTQYFGPGTRLTVL.

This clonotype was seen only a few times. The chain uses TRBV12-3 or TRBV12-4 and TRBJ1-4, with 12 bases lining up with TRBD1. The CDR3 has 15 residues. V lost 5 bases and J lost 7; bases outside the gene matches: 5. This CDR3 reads CASSPGQGASEKLFF. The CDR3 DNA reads TGTGCCAGCAGTCCGGGACAGGGGGCGAGTGAAAAACTGTTTTTT.

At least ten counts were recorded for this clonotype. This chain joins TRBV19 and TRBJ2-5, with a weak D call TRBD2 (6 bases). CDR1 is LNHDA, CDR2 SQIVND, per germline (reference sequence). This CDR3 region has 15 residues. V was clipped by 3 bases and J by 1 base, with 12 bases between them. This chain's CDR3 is CASSIQEGVQETQYF. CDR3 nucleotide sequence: TGTGCCAGTAGTATCCAGGAGGGAGTCCAAGAGACCCAGTACTTC.

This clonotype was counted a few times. The CDR3, as DNA: TGCAGTGCTAGTCGGACTTTATACAATGAGCAGTTCTTC. This sequence encodes CSASRTLYNEQFF. The chain joins TRBV20-1 to TRBJ2-1; weak D call: TRBD2 (5 bases). This CDR3 comprises 13 residues. Per germline, CDR1 DFQATT and CDR2 SNEGSKA (reference sequence). V was pared by 3 bases and J by 4 bases, with 10 bases between.

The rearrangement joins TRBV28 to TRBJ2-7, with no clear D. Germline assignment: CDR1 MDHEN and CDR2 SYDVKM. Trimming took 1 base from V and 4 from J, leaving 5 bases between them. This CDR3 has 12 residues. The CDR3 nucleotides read TGTGCCAGCAGTTTATCCGGGTACGAGCAGTACTTC. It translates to CASSLSGYEQYF. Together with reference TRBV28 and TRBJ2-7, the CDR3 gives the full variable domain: DVKVTQSSRYLVKRTGEKVFLECVQDMDHENMFWYRQDPGLGLRLIYFSYDVKMKEKGDIPEGYSVSREKKERFSLILESASTNQTSMYLCASSLSGYEQYFGPGTRLTVT.

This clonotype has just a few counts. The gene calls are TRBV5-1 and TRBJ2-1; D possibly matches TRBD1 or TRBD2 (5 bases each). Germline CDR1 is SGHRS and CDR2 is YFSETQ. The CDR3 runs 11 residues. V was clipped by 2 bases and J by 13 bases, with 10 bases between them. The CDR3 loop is CASSFGTLQFF. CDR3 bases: TGCGCCAGCAGCTTCGGGACCCTTCAGTTCTTC.

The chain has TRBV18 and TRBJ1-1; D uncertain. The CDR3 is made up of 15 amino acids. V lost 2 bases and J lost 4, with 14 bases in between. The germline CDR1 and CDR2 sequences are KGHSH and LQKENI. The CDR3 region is CASSPETGLSTEAFF. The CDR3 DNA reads TGTGCCAGCTCACCAGAGACTGGGTTGAGCACTGAAGCTTTCTTT. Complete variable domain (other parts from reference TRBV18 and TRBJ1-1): NAGVMQNPRHLVRRRGQEARLRCSPMKGHSHVYWYRQLPEEGLKFMVYLQKENIIDESGMPKERFSAEFPKEGPSILRIQQVVRGDSAAYFCASSPETGLSTEAFFGQGTRLTVV.

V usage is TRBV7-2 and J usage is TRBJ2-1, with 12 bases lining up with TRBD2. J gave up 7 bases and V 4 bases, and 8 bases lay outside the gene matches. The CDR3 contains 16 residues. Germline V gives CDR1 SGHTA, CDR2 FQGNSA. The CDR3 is CASSWRTSGIGNEQFF. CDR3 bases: TGTGCCAGCAGCTGGCGGACTAGCGGGATCGGGAATGAGCAGTTCTTC.

CDR3 sequence: CASSLLPIPGGQPQHF. Written as DNA, the CDR3 is TGTGCCAGCAGTTTATTACCAATCCCGGGAGGTCAGCCCCAGCATTTT. V usage is TRBV27 and J usage is TRBJ1-5; D gene ambiguous. The V end lost 1 base, the J end lost 6 bases, and 16 bases lay between the germline ends. This CDR3 is built from 16 residues. CDR1 is MNHEY and CDR2 is SMNVEV in the germline V gene (reference sequence).

In DNA form, the CDR3 reads TGTGCCAGCAGCTTAGCAAGCTACCACAATGAGCAGTTCTTC. Its translation: CASSLASYHNEQFF. The genes are TRBV7-9 and TRBJ2-1, with D unclear. The CDR3 has 14 residues. Germline CDR1 and CDR2: SEHNR and FQNEAQ (reference sequence). Trimming left V 0 bases short and J 5 bases short, with 8 bases between.

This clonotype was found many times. Here the CDR3 DNA reads TGTGCCAGCTCGGGCGGGAGTAGCAATCAGCCCCAGCATTTT. It codes for CASSGGSSNQPQHF. The rearrangement uses TRBV19 and TRBJ1-5; no definite D call. The V gene's germline CDR1 is LNHDA and CDR2 SQIVND (reference sequence). The CDR3 has 14 amino acids. Trimming shortened V by 9 bases and J by 0 bases, and 12 bases separated the two germline ends.

The CDR3 loop is CASSLTGVDEQYF. The DNA for the CDR3 is TGCGCCAGCAGCTTGACGGGAGTGGACGAGCAGTACTTC. J is TRBJ2-7 and V is TRBV5-1; tentative D call: TRBD2 (6 bases). V gave up 1 base and J gave up 5 bases, with 10 bases separating them. Germline CDR1 SGHRS, CDR2 YFSETQ. The CDR3 is made up of 13 amino acids.

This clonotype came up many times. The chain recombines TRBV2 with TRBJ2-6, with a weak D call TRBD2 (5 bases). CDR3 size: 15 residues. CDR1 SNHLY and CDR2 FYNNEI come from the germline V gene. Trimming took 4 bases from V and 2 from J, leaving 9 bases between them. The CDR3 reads CASSVEGPGANVLTF. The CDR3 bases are TGTGCCAGCAGTGTTGAGGGTCCTGGGGCCAACGTCCTGACTTTC.

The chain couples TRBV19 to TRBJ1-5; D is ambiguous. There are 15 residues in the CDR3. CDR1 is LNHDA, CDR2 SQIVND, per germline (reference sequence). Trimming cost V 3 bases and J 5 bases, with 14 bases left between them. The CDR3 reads CASSIPVEKYQPQHF. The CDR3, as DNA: TGTGCCAGTAGTATTCCCGTCGAGAAGTATCAGCCCCAGCATTTT.

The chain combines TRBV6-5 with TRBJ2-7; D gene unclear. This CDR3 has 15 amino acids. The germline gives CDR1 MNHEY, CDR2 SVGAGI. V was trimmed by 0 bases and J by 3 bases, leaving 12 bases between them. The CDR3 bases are TGTGCCAGCAGTTACTCTCGGGCCAGAAACTACGAGCAGTACTTC. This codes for CASSYSRARNYEQYF.

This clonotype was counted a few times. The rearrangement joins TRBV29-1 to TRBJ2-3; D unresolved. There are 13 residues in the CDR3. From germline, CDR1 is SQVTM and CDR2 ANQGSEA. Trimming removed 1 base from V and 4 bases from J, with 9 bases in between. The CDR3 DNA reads TGCAGCGTTGAAGTCGAGGCCTCAGATACGCAGTATTTT. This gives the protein CSVEVEASDTQYF.

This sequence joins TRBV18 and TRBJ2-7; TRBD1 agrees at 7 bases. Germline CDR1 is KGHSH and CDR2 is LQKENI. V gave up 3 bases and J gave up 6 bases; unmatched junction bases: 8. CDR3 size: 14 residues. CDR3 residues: CASSPDRATFEQYF. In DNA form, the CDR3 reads TGTGCCAGCTCACCTGACAGGGCGACCTTCGAGCAGTACTTC.

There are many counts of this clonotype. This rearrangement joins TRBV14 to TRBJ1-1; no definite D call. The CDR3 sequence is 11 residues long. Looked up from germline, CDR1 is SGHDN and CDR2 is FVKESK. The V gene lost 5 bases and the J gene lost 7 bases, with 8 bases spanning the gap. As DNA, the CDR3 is TGTGCCAGCAGCAAGGCGATTGAAGCTTTCTTT. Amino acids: CASSKAIEAFF.

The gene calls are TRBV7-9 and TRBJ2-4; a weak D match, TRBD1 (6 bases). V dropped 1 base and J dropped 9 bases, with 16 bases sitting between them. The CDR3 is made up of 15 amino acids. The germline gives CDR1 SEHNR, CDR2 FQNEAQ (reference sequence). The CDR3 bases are TGTGCCAGCAGCTTAGAAGGGCCAAGGGGGAGCATTCAGTACTTC. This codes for CASSLEGPRGSIQYF. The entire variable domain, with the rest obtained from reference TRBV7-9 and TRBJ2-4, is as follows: DTGVSQNPRHKITKRGQNVTFRCDPISEHNRLYWYRQTLGQGPEFLTYFQNEAQLEKSRLLSDRFSAERPKGSFSTLEIQRTEQGDSAMYLCASSLEGPRGSIQYFGAGTRLSVL.

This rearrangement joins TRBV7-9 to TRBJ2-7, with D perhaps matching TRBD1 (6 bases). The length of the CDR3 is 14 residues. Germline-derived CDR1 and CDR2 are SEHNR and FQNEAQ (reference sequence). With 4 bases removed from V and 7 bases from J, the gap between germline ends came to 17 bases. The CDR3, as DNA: TGTGCCAGCAGCTCCGGGACACCCCGTACTGAGCAGTACTTC. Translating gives CASSSGTPRTEQYF. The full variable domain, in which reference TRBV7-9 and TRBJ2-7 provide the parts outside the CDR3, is DTGVSQNPRHKITKRGQNVTFRCDPISEHNRLYWYRQTLGQGPEFLTYFQNEAQLEKSRLLSDRFSAERPKGSFSTLEIQRTEQGDSAMYLCASSSGTPRTEQYFGPGTRLTVT.

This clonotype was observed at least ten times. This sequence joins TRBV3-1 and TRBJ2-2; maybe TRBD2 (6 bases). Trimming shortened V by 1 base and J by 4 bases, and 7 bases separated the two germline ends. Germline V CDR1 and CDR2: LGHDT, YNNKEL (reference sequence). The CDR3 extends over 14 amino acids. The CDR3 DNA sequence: TGTGCCAGCAGCCAAGCGGGAGTCACCGGGGAGCTGTTTTTT. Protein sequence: CASSQAGVTGELFF.

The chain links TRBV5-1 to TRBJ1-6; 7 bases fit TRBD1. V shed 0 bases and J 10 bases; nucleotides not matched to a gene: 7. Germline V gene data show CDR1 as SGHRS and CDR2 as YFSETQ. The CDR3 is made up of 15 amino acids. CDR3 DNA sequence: TGCGCCAGCAGCTTGGCGGACAGGTCAGGCTCACCCCTCCACTTT. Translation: CASSLADRSGSPLHF.

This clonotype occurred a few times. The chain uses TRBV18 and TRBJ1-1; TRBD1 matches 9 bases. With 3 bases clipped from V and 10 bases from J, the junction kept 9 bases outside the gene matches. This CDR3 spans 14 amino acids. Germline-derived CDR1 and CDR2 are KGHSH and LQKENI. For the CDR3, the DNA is TGTGCCAGCTCACCGGGACAGGGCCTACTGGGAGCTTTCTTT. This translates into CASSPGQGLLGAFF.